The entry below gives a single T cell receptor (beta chain) sequence along with its context. CD45RO-negative CD8 cells positively selected for CCR7 made up the naive population, which excluded terminally differentiated effector memory CD45RA+ cells. The data were taken from a study of shared clonotypes between healthy human individuals. The ends lost 6 bases at V and 0 bases at J; junction bases unmatched: 4. CDR3 length: 15 amino acids. Germline V gene data show CDR1 as LNHDA and CDR2 as SQIVND (reference sequence). Assay: immunoSEQ multiplex PCR; the TCRdb copy retains only in-frame clones and omits some. Of around 1.9 million clones listed, 85% to 95% were seen once; the top ten hold approximately 1.7%.

The rearrangement uses TRBV19 and TRBJ1-5; 8 positions match TRBD1. Sequenced material: naive CD8+ T cells from PBMCs. The clonotype comes from a man aged 18 to 29 in good health. Some clones in this sample may be carry-over from other donors' samples. The CDR3 protein is CASSEQGDSNQPQHF. Written as DNA, the CDR3 is TGTGCCAGTAGCGAACAGGGGGATAGCAATCAGCCCCAGCATTTT.